The 20 T cell receptor beta chains below were found in one sample sequenced in a study of T cell responses to AZD1222 COVID-19 vaccine. Method: immunoSEQ multiplex PCR; TCRdb's copy keeps in-frame clones and lacks some. The sample carries 100,000 to 130,000 clones, 87% recorded once. This sample comprised peripheral blood, obtained 28 days after the second AZD1222 dose. Every receptor here comes from an adult who received the AZD1222 COVID-19 vaccine.

This clone was observed once. This chain joins TRBV21-1 and TRBJ1-2; TRBD1, as called in the table, went unchecked against the DNA. TRBV21-1 is classified as a pseudogene. This CDR3 is built from 13 residues. CDR3 coding DNA: TGTGCCAGCAGATTCGACAGAGACCGGTCCTACACCTTC. This translates into CASRFDRDRSYTF.

This clone was observed a handful of times. The V call is TRBV4-1, the J call TRBJ1-3, with TRBD1 matching over 7 bases. CDR1 is MGHRA, CDR2 YSYEKL, per germline. V dropped 2 bases and J dropped 0; count of bases not matched to a gene: 7. This CDR3 spans 17 amino acids. The CDR3 DNA follows: TGCGCCAGCAGCCAAACGATAGACAGGGCCTCTGGAAACACCATATATTTT. Protein product: CASSQTIDRASGNTIYF.

The V gene is TRBV28, the J gene TRBJ1-1, with D possibly being TRBD1 (6 bases). This CDR3 region has 13 residues. The V and J ends lost 5 bases and 3 bases respectively, with 10 bases between them. The germline gives CDR1 MDHEN, CDR2 SYDVKM. In DNA, the CDR3 is TGTGCCAGCAGTGTGGGACACTACACTGAAGCTTTCTTT. Translating gives CASSVGHYTEAFF. The full variable domain, rest sourced from reference TRBV28 and TRBJ1-1, is DVKVTQSSRYLVKRTGEKVFLECVQDMDHENMFWYRQDPGLGLRLIYFSYDVKMKEKGDIPEGYSVSREKKERFSLILESASTNQTSMYLCASSVGHYTEAFFGQGTRLTVV.

The chain employs TRBV2 and TRBJ1-3; the D is unclear. The ends were cut back, 1 base at V and 3 bases at J, with 10 bases in the middle. The length of the CDR3 is 15 residues. Germline CDR1 and CDR2: SNHLY and FYNNEI. For the CDR3, the DNA is TGTGCCAGCAGTGAAGGGGTTCTCTTTGGAAACACCATATATTTT. Protein: CASSEGVLFGNTIYF. The full variable domain, rest sourced from reference TRBV2 and TRBJ1-3, is EPEVTQTPSHQVTQMGQEVILRCVPISNHLYFYWYRQILGQKVEFLVSFYNNEISEKSEIFDDQFSVERPDGSNFTLKIRSTKLEDSAMYFCASSEGVLFGNTIYFGEGSWLTVV.

The chain couples TRBV10-3 to TRBJ2-7, with 10 bases matching TRBD2. Germline CDR1 reads ENHRY; CDR2 reads SYGVKD. With 2 bases clipped from V and 4 bases from J, the junction kept 14 bases outside the gene matches. This CDR3 region has 18 residues. The CDR3 nucleotides read TGTGCCATCAGTGAGGACCCCCTGCTAGCGGGGGAATATTACGAGCAGTACTTC. Its translation: CAISEDPLLAGEYYEQYF.

This clone has a single count. At one end, the junction sequence differs from germline, possibly due to a read error. The chain joins TRBV4-3 to TRBJ1-6; 9 bases match TRBD1. Germline CDR1 LGHNA, CDR2 YSLEER. This CDR3 contains 16 residues. The CDR3 spells CAGSQRRDRVNSPLHF. For the CDR3, the DNA is TGCGCCGGCAGCCAGCGCCGGGACAGGGTGAATTCACCCCTCCACTTT.

V and J are TRBV6-5 and TRBJ2-3; 8 bases align to TRBD2. The V gene's germline CDR1 is MNHEY and CDR2 SVGAGI. The V gene end was trimmed by 8 bases and the J gene end by 5 bases; junction bases not matched to a gene: 0. The CDR3 has 11 amino acids. The CDR3 DNA is TGTGCCAGCCGGGGGGGAGATACGCAGTATTTT. This codes for CASRGGDTQYF.

This chain uses TRBV28 with TRBJ1-1; the D is unclear. In germline, CDR1 is MDHEN, CDR2 SYDVKM. Trimming shortened V by 7 bases and J by 3 bases, and 12 bases separated the two germline ends. The CDR3 extends over 13 amino acids. The CDR3 nucleotides read TGTGCCAGCATTCCTCCGGGTTACACTGAAGCTTTCTTT. Translated: CASIPPGYTEAFF.

This chain uses TRBV4-1 with TRBJ1-5; D perhaps matches TRBD1 (5 bases). CDR1 and CDR2 from the germline V gene are MGHRA and YSYEKL. V lost 2 bases, J lost 10 bases, and 12 bases lay in between. The CDR3 runs 13 residues. Written as DNA, the CDR3 is TGCGCCAGCAGCCAACGGACGGACAACCCCCAGCATTTT. It yields the protein CASSQRTDNPQHF.

V gene TRBV7-2 combines with J gene TRBJ2-5, with 7 bases identical to TRBD2. Germline loops: CDR1 SGHTA, CDR2 FQGNSA. The V segment lost 2 bases and the J segment 6 bases; nucleotides outside the gene matches: 6. The CDR3 is 14 amino acids. As DNA, the CDR3 is TGTGCCAGCAGCTTAAACAAGCGGGGAAAGACCCAGTACTTC. Its protein is CASSLNKRGKTQYF. The complete variable domain, with remaining parts taken from reference TRBV7-2 and TRBJ2-5, reads GAGVSQSPSNKVTEKGKDVELRCDPISGHTALYWYRQSLGQGLEFLIYFQGNSAPDKSGLPSDRFSAERTGGSVSTLTIQRTQQEDSAVYLCASSLNKRGKTQYFGPGTRLLVL.

V is TRBV10-3 and J is TRBJ2-3, with 8 bases matching TRBD2. The CDR3 has 16 amino acids. Unmatched junction bases numbered 14, after V lost 6 bases and J lost 6 bases. Germline-derived CDR1 and CDR2 are ENHRY and SYGVKD. The CDR3 DNA reads TGTGCCATCAGCTTCGGTTTGCGGGGGGCGGGGGATACGCAGTATTTT. It is translated as CAISFGLRGAGDTQYF.

The chain is built from TRBV6-1 and TRBJ1-4, with 7 bases identical to TRBD1. CDR1 is MNHNS and CDR2 is SASEGT in the germline V gene. The CDR3 runs 16 residues. V shed 4 bases and J 2 bases; nucleotides not matched to a gene: 7. The CDR3 DNA follows: TGTGCCAGCAGTGGGAGTCTAGGGGGCACTAATGAAAAACTGTTTTTT. Translated: CASSGSLGGTNEKLFF.

The J gene is TRBJ1-4, the V gene TRBV11-2, with D possibly TRBD1 on 5 matching bases. Trimming took 5 bases from V and 2 from J, leaving 12 bases between them. This CDR3 has 15 amino acids. Germline V gene lookup returns CDR1 SGHAT and CDR2 FQNNGV. This chain's CDR3 is CASSIGGGTNEKLFF. For the CDR3, the DNA is TGTGCCAGCAGCATCGGGGGAGGGACTAATGAAAAACTGTTTTTT. Full variable domain (remainder filled in from reference TRBV11-2 and TRBJ1-4): EAGVAQSPRYKIIEKRQSVAFWCNPISGHATLYWYQQILGQGPKLLIQFQNNGVVDDSQLPKDRFSAERLKGVDSTLKIQPAKLEDSAVYLCASSIGGGTNEKLFFGSGTQLSVL.

V is TRBV7-2 and J is TRBJ2-6; a possible D gene is TRBD1 (5 bases). The CDR3 totals 16 residues. Looked up from germline, CDR1 is SGHTA and CDR2 is FQGNSA. With 1 base removed from V and 0 bases from J, the gap between germline ends came to 7 bases. The CDR3 loop reads CASSLVGDSGANVLTF. The CDR3 bases are TGTGCCAGCAGCTTAGTAGGGGACTCTGGGGCCAACGTCCTGACTTTC.

The gene calls are TRBV6-2 or TRBV6-3 and TRBJ2-5, with D perhaps TRBD1 (6 bases). Deletions cut 4 bases from V and 5 bases from J, with 20 bases between. The CDR3 loop spans 16 amino acids. In germline, CDR1 is MNHEY, CDR2 SVGEGT. CDR3 region: CASSSRQDGARETQYF. The CDR3 DNA reads as TGTGCCAGCAGTTCGAGACAGGACGGGGCGAGGGAGACCCAGTACTTC.

J is TRBJ2-7 and V is TRBV5-4; possibly TRBD1 for D (5 bases). This CDR3 comprises 16 residues. V lost 4 bases and J lost 4, with 21 bases in between. CDR1 is SGHNT and CDR2 is YYREEE in the germline V gene (reference sequence). The chain's CDR3 is CASSLADSGPGYEQYF. In DNA, the CDR3 is TGTGCCAGCAGCCTCGCCGACAGTGGCCCTGGTTACGAGCAGTACTTC. The full variable domain, completed using reference TRBV5-4 and TRBJ2-7, is ETGVTQSPTHLIKTRGQQVTLRCSSQSGHNTVSWYQQALGQGPQFIFQYYREEENGRGNFPPRFSGLQFPNYSSELNVNALELDDSALYLCASSLADSGPGYEQYFGPGTRLTVT.

The chain recombines TRBV5-1 with TRBJ1-6, with 9 bases lining up with TRBD1. The CDR3 spans 14 residues. Germline V gene data show CDR1 as SGHRS and CDR2 as YFSETQ. V shed 4 bases and J 9 bases; nucleotides not matched to a gene: 5. CDR3 in amino acids: CASSLGQGISPLHF. The DNA for the CDR3 is TGCGCCAGCAGCCTAGGACAGGGGATTTCACCCCTCCACTTT.

This rearrangement joins TRBV5-4 to TRBJ2-7, with 9 bases that match TRBD1. Germline assignment: CDR1 SGHNT and CDR2 YYREEE (reference sequence). V lost 4 bases to trimming and J lost 3 bases; unmatched junction nucleotides: 5. This CDR3 has 14 amino acids. The CDR3 here is CASSPGTGNYEQYF. CDR3 nucleotides: TGTGCCAGCAGCCCCGGGACAGGGAACTACGAGCAGTACTTC.

The chain is built from TRBV28 and TRBJ1-5; TRBD1 is a possible D gene (6 bases). CDR3 length: 15 residues. Looked up from germline, CDR1 is MDHEN and CDR2 is SYDVKM. With 6 bases removed from V and 5 bases from J, the gap between germline ends came to 17 bases. The CDR3 is CASRSGAGDDQPQHF. CDR3 nucleotides: TGTGCCAGCAGGTCCGGGGCAGGGGATGATCAGCCCCAGCATTTT.

The V gene is TRBV3-1 (or the pseudogene TRBV3-2), the J gene TRBJ1-1, with TRBD1 identical over 9 bases. V lost 5 bases to trimming and J lost 10 bases; unmatched junction nucleotides: 2. Germline CDR1 and CDR2: LGHDT and YNNKEL (reference sequence). The CDR3 runs to 11 residues. The CDR3 DNA is TGTGCCAGCAGCGAACAGGGGGCAGCTTTCTTT. Translating it yields CASSEQGAAFF.